This TCR beta chain appears in the sequencing data of a study of blood T cell repertoires in COVID-19. Whole-study context: Sample material is recorded as cDNA or gDNA derived from T cells, B-cell-depleted T cells, or PBMCs.

The CDR3 sequence is 12 residues long. Germline V gene lookup returns CDR1 MNHEY and CDR2 SVGAGI. Trimming at V came to 6 bases and at J to 4 bases, leaving 2 bases not matched to a gene. Generated by immunoSEQ multiplex PCR, the TCRdb table keeps only in-frame clones and is missing some. The data show over 90,000 clones, 70% to 90% seen once. The sequencing input was peripheral blood. The genes are TRBV6-5 and TRBJ2-5; the match to TRBD2 covers 7 bases. The TCR originated in a man aged 50-59 years in a cohort sampled during active COVID-19. In DNA form, the CDR3 reads TGTGCCAGCAGGGCGGGGGTAGAGACCCAGTACTTC. Amino acids: CASRAGVETQYF.